The clone carrying this TCR beta chain showed up many times. Its antigen is not known. The sample belongs to a study of T-cell reconstitution after alpha-beta-depleted transplantation in children. The study's findings and limits: Expanded clones from the graft, numbering several hundred, reportedly supplied alpha-beta T cells about two months after transplant. Recipient T cells and thymic progenitors that survived were the source of the high TCRbeta diversity seen at day 60 in some patients. A year post-transplant, T-cell counts and diversity derived mostly from newly produced T cells.

TCRbeta library construction was performed incorporating unique molecular identifiers. TCRdb passed the PCR reads through MiXCR, listing each CDR3 protein once. The sample includes around 440,000 distinct CDR3 sequences, over 9.5% of them seen just once. The CDR3 contains 16 residues. The V segment lost 0 bases and the J segment 8 bases; nucleotides outside the gene matches: 8. CDR1 is KGHDR and CDR2 is SFDVKD in the germline V gene. This chain connects TRBV24-1 to TRBJ2-1; 8 nucleotides align to TRBD2. This specimen consisted of PBMCs, obtained before TCRalphabeta/CD19-depleted stem cell transplant. The origin of this receptor is a child aged 2 to 10 with inherited bone marrow failure, due to receive a stem cell transplant. The CDR3 DNA follows: TGTGCCACCAGTGATTTGAGCGGGAGCCCCAGGGATGAGCAGTTCTTC. The encoded protein is CATSDLSGSPRDEQFF.